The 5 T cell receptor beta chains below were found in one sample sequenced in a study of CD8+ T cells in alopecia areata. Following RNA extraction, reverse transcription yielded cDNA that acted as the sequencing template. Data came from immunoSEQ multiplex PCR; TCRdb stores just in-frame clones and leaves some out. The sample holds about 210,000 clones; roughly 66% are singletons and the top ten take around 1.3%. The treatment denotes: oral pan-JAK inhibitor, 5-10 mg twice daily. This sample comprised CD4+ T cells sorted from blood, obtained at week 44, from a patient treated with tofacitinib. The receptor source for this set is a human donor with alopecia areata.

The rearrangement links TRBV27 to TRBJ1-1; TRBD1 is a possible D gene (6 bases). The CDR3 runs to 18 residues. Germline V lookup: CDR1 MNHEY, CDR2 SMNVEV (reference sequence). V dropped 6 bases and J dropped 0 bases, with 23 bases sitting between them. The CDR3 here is CASRPLTGAIPLNTEAFF. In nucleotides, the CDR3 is TGTGCCAGCAGACCCTTGACAGGTGCCATTCCATTGAACACTGAAGCTTTCTTT.

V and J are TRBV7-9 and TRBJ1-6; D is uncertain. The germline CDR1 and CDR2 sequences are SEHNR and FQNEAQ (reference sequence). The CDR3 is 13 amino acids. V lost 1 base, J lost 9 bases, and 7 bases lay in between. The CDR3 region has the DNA TGTGCCAGCAGCTTAGGTCTGGGTTCACCCCTCCACTTT. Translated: CASSLGLGSPLHF. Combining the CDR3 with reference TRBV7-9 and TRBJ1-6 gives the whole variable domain DTGVSQNPRHKITKRGQNVTFRCDPISEHNRLYWYRQTLGQGPEFLTYFQNEAQLEKSRLLSDRFSAERPKGSFSTLEIQRTEQGDSAMYLCASSLGLGSPLHFGNGTRLTVT.

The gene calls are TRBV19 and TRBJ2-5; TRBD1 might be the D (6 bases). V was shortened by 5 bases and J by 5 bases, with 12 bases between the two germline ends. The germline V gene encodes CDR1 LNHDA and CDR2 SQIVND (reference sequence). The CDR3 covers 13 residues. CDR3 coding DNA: TGTGCCAGTAGTGTACAGGGAAGCGAGACCCAGTACTTC. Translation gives CASSVQGSETQYF.

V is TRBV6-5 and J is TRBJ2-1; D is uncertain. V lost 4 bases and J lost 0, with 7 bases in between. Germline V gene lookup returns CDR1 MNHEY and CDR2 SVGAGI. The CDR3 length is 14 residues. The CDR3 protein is CASSLAVSYNEQFF. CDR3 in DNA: TGTGCCAGCAGTTTGGCAGTCTCCTACAATGAGCAGTTCTTC.

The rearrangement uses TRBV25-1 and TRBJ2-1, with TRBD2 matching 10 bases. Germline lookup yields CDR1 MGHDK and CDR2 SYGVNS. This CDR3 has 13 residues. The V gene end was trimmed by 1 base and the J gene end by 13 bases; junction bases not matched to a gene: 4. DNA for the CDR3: TGTGCCAGCAGTGAATTGGCTAGCGGGGGCCAGTTCTTC. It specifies CASSELASGGQFF.